Described below is a single TCR beta chain sequence and its context. There is no known antigen for this receptor. This specimen comes from a study of monozygotic twins with inflammatory bowel disease (dated by TCRdb to the late 2010s). About the full investigation: The complete study included around 30 monozygotic twin pairs: 19 IBD-discordant Danish pairs and nine German pairs, of which four were IBD-concordant and five were IBD-discordant. The search for disease-associated traits relied mainly on comparing, within discordant pairs, IBD patients with their genetically identical healthy co-twins. Each individual had, on average, about 151 000 unique TCRalpha sequences and 181 000 unique TCRbeta sequences available for analysis. Overall study results and their limits: The results gave no support for a single strong signal or clonotype linked to IBD. The analysis was unable to tell apart different T cell subtypes. Repertoire similarity did not differ between concordant and discordant twins, possibly due to limited statistical power. Compared with healthy twins, IBD patients shared fewer clonotypes with other individuals, and the difference was most pronounced in patients with signs of disease activity. Background noise and inter-individual variability may have been introduced into the repertoires by the differing immunosuppressive treatments among patients. TCRbeta repertoire diversity, by inverse Simpson index, was decreased in IBD patients compared with their healthy co-twins.

CDR3 length: 15 amino acids, cysteine to phenylalanine. Only the protein is on record. Via the germline V gene, CDR1 is SGHTA and CDR2 FQGNSA. Libraries were built with 5' RACE. The input for every TCR library was roughly 3.5 ug of total RNA. For each sample, cDNA synthesis was carried out in eight separate reactions using SMARTScribe reverse transcriptase. During cDNA synthesis, template switching introduced unique molecular identifiers that contained a 6-nucleotide sample barcode. TCRalpha and TCRbeta cDNA was amplified by two nested PCRs of 16 and 9 cycles, with bead purification after each PCR. Before amplification, cDNA was treated with uracil DNA-glycosylase and purified using the QIAquick PCR purification kit. The second PCR added Illumina TruSeq-compatible adapters along with sample-specific barcodes. Library quality and concentration were assessed using TapeStation and Qubit, and 4.5 to 5.5 ng of each library was pooled. Sequencing of pooled libraries was carried out on an Illumina HiSeq2500 single-index Rapid Run using 2 x 100 bp reads and custom sequencing primers. Under the source paper's analysis protocol: UMI-based consensus assembly with MiGEC version 1.2.6 was used to correct PCR and sequencing errors. MiXCR version 2.1.1 was used to carry out V(D)J alignment, clonotype assembly and CDR3 extraction. To normalise gene usage, clonotype sharing and MAIT/NKT TCR abundance, the analysis used the top 1000, 10 000 and 20 000 clonotypes per sample. Diversity was computed as the inverse Simpson index with the vegan R package after downsampling to 27 000 UMIs. Statistical testing used paired Mann-Whitney U tests on the discordant twin pairs and applied Benjamini-Hochberg correction for multiple testing. After the reads were reprocessed by TCRdb, one entry was made per CDR3 protein sequence, with no DNA. The V and J calls shown here were made by TCRdb, not taken from the authors' results. This sample's table carries approximately 390,000 distinct CDR3 sequences. The top ten constitute about 2.3% of the sample.

From each donor, an approximately 2.4 ml peripheral blood sample was drawn into PAXgene tubes and stored at -80 degrees C. Without any T cell sorting, total RNA was extracted from whole blood using the PAXgene blood miRNA kit on an automated QIAcube. Deep TCRalpha and TCRbeta repertoire profiling with unique molecular barcoding was performed on peripheral blood of monozygotic twin pairs concordant or discordant for inflammatory bowel disease. Smoking habits were recorded for all twin pairs, and individuals were classified as current, former or never smokers. The chain is encoded by TRBV7-2 joined to TRBJ1-5; the D call of TRBD1 rests on TCRdb alone, since no DNA is present to check it. Sequencing was performed on blood. The receptor's source is a human donor with ulcerative colitis or Crohn's disease, or a healthy co-twin of an affected twin (not recorded which). The CDR3 region has the sequence CASSQDRASNQPQHF.